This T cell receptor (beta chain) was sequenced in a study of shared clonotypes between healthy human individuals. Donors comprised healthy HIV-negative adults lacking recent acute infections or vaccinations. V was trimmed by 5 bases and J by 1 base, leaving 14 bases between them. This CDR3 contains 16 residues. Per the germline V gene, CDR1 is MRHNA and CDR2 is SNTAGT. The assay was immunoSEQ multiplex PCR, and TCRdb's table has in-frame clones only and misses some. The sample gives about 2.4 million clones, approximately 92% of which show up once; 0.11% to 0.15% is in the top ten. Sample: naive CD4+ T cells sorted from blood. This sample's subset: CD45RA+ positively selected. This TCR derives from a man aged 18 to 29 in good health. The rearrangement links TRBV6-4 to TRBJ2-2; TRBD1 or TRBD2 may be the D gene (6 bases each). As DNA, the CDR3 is TGTGCCAGCAGTTATATGGGGGGCGTGAACACCGGGGAGCTGTTTTTT. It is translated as CASSYMGGVNTGELFF.